This record covers a single TCR beta chain. Antigen: not known. The data are from a study of cytomegalovirus exposure and HLA in healthy donors. Looking at the study overall: Out of 398 genotyped donors, 81% belonged to the Caucasian-associated ancestry cluster.

Study findings and constraints: Most TCR sequences showed up rarely, but some public TCRs showed up in many donors.

The primer mix had 60 Vbeta and 13 Jbeta primers. Sequencing used immunoSEQ multiplex PCR; TCRdb keeps in-frame clones, though not all of them. The sample contains more than 95,000 clones, around 77% of which appear only once. This receptor was identified in a man in his forties or fifties in good health and CMV-seropositive. Sequencing used PBMCs.

CDR3 bases: TGTGCCAGCAGCTTATCTGGGGGCCGGGAGACCCAGTACTTC. Translated, it gives CASSLSGGRETQYF. The V and J genes are TRBV7-2 and TRBJ2-5, with D perhaps matching TRBD1 (6 bases). The germline V gene has CDR1 SGHTA and CDR2 FQGNSA. The V end was cut by 2 bases, the J end by 5 bases, with 12 bases between. This CDR3 spans 14 amino acids.